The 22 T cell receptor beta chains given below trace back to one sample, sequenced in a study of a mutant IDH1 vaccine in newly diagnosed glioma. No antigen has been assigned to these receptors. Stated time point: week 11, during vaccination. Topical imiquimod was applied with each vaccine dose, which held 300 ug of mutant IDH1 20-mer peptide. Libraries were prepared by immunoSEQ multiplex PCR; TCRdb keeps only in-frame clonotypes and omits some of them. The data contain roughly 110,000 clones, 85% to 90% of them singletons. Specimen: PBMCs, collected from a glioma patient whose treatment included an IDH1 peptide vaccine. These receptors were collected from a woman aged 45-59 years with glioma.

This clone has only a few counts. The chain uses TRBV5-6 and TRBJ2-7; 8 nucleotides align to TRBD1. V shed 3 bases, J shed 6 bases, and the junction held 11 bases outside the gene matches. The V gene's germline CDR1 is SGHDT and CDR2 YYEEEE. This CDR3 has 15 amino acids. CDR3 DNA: TGTGCCAGCAGCTCTCCCGACAGGGGTTGGCGCGAGCAGTACTTC. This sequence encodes CASSSPDRGWREQYF.

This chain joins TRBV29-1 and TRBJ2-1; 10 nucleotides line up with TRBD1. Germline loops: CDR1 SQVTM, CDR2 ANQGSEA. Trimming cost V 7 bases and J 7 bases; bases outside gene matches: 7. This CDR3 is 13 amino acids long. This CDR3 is CSAPGQGMNEQFF. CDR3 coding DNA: TGCAGCGCACCGGGACAGGGGATGAATGAGCAGTTCTTC.

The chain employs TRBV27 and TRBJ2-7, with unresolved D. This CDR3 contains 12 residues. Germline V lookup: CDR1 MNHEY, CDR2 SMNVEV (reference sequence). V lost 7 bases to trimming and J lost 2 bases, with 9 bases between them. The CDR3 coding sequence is TGTGCCAGCACAAACAGAGCCTACGAGCAGTACTTC. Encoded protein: CASTNRAYEQYF.

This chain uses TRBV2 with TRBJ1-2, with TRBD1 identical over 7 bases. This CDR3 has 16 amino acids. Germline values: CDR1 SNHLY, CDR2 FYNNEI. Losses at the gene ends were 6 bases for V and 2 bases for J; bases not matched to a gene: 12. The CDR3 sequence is CASSPAAGTANYGYTF. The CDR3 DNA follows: TGTGCCAGCAGCCCGGCCGCCGGGACAGCCAACTATGGCTACACCTTC.

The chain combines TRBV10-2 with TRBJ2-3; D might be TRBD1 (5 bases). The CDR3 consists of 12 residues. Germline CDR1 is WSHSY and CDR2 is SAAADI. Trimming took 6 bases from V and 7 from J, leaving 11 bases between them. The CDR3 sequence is CASRRADNTQYF. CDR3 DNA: TGCGCCAGCAGACGGGCGGACAATACGCAGTATTTT.

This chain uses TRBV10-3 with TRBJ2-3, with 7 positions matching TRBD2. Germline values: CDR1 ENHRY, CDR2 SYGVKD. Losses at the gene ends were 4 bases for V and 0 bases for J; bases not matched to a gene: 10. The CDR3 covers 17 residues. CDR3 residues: CAISGTLGSGSTDTQYF. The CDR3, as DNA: TGTGCCATCAGTGGGACTTTGGGTAGCGGGAGCACAGATACGCAGTATTTT.

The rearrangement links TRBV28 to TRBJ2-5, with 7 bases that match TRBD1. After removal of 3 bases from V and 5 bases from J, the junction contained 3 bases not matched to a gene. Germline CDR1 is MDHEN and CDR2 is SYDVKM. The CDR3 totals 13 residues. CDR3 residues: CASSLTGSETQYF. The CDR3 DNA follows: TGTGCCAGCAGTTTGACAGGGTCGGAGACCCAGTACTTC.

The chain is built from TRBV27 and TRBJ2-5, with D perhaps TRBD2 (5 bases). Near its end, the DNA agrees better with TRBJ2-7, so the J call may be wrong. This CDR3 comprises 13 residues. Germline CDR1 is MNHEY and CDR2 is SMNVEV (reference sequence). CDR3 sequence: CASRTHGLLEQYF. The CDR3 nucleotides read TGTGCCAGCAGAACACACGGACTGCTCGAGCAGTACTTC.

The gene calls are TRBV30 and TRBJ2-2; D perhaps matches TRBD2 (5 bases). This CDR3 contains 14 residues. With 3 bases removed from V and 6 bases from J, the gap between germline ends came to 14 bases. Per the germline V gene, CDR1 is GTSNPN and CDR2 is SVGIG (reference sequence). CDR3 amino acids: CAWSSGPAAGELFF. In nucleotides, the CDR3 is TGTGCCTGGAGCTCCGGACCAGCGGCCGGGGAGCTGTTTTTT.

CDR3 loop: CSARGAGEQYF. DNA for the CDR3: TGCAGTGCTAGAGGGGCGGGTGAGCAGTACTTC. J is TRBJ2-5 and V is TRBV20-1; maybe TRBD2 (5 bases). CDR3 size: 11 residues. V was pared by 1 base and J by 11 bases, with 11 bases between. Germline CDR1 is DFQATT and CDR2 is SNEGSKA (reference sequence).

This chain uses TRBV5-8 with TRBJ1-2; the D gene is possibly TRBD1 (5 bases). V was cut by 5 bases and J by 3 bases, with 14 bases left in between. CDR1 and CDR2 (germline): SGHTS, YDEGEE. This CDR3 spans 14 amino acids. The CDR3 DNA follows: TGTGCCAGCAGGCCCAGGGTGGGGGACTATGGCTACACCTTC. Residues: CASRPRVGDYGYTF.

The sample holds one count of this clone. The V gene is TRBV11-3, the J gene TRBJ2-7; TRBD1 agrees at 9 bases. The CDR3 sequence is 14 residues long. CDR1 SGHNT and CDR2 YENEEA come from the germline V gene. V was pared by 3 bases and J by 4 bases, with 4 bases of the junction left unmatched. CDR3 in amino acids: CASSLGTGNYEQYF. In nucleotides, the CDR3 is TGTGCCAGCAGCTTGGGGACAGGGAATTACGAGCAGTACTTC.

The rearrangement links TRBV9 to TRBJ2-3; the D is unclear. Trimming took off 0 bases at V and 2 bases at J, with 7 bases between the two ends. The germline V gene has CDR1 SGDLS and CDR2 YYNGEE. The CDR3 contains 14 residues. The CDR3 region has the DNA TGTGCCAGCAGCGTAGGCCCTCACACAGATACGCAGTATTTT. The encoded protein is CASSVGPHTDTQYF. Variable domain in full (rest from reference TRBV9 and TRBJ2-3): DSGVTQTPKHLITATGQRVTLRCSPRSGDLSVYWYQQSLDQGLQFLIQYYNGEERAKGNILERFSAQQFPDLHSELNLSSLELGDSALYFCASSVGPHTDTQYFGPGTRLTVL.

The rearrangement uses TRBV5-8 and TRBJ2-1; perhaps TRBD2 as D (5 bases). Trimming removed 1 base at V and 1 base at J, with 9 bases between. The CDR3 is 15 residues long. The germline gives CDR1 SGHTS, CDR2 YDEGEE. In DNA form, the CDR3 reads TGTGCCAGCAGCTTGTTCCAGCGGTCCTACAATGAGCAGTTCTTC. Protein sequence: CASSLFQRSYNEQFF.

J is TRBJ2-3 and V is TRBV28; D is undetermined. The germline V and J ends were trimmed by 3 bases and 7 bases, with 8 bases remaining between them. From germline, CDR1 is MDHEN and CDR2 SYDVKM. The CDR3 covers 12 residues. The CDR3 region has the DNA TGTGCCAGCAGTTTCGATCGAAATACGCAGTATTTT. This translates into CASSFDRNTQYF.

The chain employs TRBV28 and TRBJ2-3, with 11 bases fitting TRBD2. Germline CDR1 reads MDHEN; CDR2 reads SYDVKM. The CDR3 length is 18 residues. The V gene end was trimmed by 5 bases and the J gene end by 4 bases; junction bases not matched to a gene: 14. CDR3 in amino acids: CASSLNMDSSGRADTQYF. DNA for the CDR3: TGTGCCAGCAGTCTAAACATGGATAGTAGCGGGAGGGCAGATACGCAGTATTTT. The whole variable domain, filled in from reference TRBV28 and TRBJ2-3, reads DVKVTQSSRYLVKRTGEKVFLECVQDMDHENMFWYRQDPGLGLRLIYFSYDVKMKEKGDIPEGYSVSREKKERFSLILESASTNQTSMYLCASSLNMDSSGRADTQYFGPGTRLTVL.

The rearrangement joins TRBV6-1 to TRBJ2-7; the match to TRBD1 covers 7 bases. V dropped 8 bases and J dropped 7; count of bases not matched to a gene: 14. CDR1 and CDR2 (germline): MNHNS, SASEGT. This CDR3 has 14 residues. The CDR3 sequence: CASRRGDRVTEQYF. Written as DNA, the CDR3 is TGTGCCAGCCGTCGAGGAGACAGGGTGACAGAGCAGTACTTC.

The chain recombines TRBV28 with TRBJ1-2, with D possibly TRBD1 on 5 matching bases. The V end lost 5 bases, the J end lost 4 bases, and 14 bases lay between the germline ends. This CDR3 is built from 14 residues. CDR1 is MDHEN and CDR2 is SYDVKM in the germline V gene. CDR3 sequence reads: CASSPGGIGYGYTF. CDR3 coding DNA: TGTGCCAGCAGTCCCGGGGGAATAGGCTATGGCTACACCTTC.

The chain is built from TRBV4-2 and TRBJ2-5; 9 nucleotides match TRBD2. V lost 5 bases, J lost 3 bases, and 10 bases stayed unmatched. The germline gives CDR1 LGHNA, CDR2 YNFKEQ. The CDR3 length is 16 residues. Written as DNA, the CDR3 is TGTGCCAGCAGCGCTCGACTAGCGGCCAGGGAAGAGACCCAGTACTTC. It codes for CASSARLAAREETQYF.

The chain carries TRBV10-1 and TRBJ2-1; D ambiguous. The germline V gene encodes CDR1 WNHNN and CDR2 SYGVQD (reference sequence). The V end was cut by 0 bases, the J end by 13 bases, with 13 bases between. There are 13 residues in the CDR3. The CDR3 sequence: CASSESLNAAQFF. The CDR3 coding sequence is TGCGCCAGCAGTGAGTCCCTTAACGCAGCTCAGTTCTTC.

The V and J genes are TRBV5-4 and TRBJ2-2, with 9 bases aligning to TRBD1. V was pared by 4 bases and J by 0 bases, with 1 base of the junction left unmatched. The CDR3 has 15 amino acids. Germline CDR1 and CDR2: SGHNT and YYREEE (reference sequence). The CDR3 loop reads CASSRQGANTGELFF. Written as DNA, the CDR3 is TGTGCCAGCAGCCGACAGGGGGCGAACACCGGGGAGCTGTTTTTT.

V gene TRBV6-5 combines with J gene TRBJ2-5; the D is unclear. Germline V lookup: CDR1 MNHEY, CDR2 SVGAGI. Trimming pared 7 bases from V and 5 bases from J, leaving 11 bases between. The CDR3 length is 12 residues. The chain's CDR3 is CASMLSWETQYF. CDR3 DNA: TGTGCCAGCATGCTCAGCTGGGAGACCCAGTACTTC.